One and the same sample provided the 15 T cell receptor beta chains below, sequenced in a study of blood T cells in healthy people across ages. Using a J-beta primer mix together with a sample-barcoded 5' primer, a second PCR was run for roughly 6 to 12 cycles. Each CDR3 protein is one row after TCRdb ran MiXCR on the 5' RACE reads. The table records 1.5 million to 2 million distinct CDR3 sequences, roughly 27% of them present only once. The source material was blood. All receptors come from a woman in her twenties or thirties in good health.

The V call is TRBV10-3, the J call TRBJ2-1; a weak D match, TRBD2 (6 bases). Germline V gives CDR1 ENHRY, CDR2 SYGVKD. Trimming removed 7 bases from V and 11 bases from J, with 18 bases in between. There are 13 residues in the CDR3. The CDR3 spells CAINGDSSTKQFF. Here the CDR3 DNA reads TGTGCCATCAACGGGGACTCATCCACTAAGCAGTTCTTC.

DNA for the CDR3: TGCAGTGCTAGCGGCGAGGTGGTGACTAATGAAAAACTGTTTTTT. This gives the protein CSASGEVVTNEKLFF. The chain joins TRBV20-1 to TRBJ1-4; no clear D gene. Germline CDR1 and CDR2: DFQATT and SNEGSKA (reference sequence). CDR3 length: 15 residues. The V end lost 3 bases, the J end lost 2 bases, and 13 bases lay between the germline ends.

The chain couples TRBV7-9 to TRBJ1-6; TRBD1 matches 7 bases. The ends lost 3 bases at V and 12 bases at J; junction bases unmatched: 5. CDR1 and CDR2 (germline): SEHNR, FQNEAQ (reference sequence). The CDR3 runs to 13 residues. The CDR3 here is CASSFDREGPLHF. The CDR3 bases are TGTGCCAGCAGCTTCGACAGGGAAGGACCCCTCCACTTT. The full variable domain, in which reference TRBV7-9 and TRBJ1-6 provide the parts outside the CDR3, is DTGVSQNPRHKITKRGQNVTFRCDPISEHNRLYWYRQTLGQGPEFLTYFQNEAQLEKSRLLSDRFSAERPKGSFSTLEIQRTEQGDSAMYLCASSFDREGPLHFGNGTRLTVT.

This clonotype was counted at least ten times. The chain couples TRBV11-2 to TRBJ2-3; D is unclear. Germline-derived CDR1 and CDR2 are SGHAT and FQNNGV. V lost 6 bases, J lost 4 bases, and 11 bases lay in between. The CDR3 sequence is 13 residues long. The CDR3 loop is CASSHLVADTQYF. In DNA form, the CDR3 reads TGTGCCAGCAGTCATCTCGTTGCAGATACGCAGTATTTT.

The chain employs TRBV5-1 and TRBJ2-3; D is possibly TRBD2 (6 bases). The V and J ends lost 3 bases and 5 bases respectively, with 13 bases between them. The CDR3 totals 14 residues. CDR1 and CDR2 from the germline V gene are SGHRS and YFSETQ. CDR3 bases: TGCGCCAGCAGCTGGAGGCAGGGAGGAGATACGCAGTATTTT. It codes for CASSWRQGGDTQYF.

The CDR3 region is CASGPPPRLAGGGEQYF. CDR3 nucleotides: TGTGCCAGCGGACCACCGCCCCGACTAGCGGGAGGAGGCGAGCAGTACTTC. The J gene is TRBJ2-7, the V gene TRBV2; 13 bases are a match to TRBD2. The CDR3 totals 17 residues. Germline values: CDR1 SNHLY, CDR2 FYNNEI. The ends lost 8 bases at V and 6 bases at J; junction bases unmatched: 16.

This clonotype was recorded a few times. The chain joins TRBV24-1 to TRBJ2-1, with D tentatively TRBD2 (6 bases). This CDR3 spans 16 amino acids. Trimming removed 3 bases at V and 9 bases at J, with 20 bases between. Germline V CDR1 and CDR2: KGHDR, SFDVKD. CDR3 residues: CATSDPAGVPPFEQFF. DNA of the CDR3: TGTGCCACCAGTGATCCAGCGGGTGTCCCCCCATTTGAGCAGTTCTTC.

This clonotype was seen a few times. CDR3 coding DNA: TGTGCCAGCAGTGAGTGGGGACAGGGGGCATACGAGCAGTACTTC. Its protein product is CASSEWGQGAYEQYF. This chain connects TRBV2 to TRBJ2-7; 12 nucleotides match TRBD1. Germline trimming cut 3 bases from V and 4 bases from J; bases unmatched to any gene: 4. CDR3 length equals 15 residues. Germline values: CDR1 SNHLY, CDR2 FYNNEI.

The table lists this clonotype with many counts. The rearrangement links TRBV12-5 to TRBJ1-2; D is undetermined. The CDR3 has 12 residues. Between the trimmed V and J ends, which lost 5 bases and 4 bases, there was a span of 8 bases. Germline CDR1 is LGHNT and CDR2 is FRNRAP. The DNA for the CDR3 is TGTGCTAGTGGTCGTTACAGCTATGGCTACACCTTC. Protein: CASGRYSYGYTF.

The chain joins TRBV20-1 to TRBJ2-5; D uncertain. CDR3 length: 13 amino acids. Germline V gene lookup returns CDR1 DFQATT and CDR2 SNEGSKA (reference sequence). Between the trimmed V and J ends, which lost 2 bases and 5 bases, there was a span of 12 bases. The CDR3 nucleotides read TGCAGTGCTAGAATGGATCCGAGGGAGACCCAGTACTTC. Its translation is CSARMDPRETQYF.

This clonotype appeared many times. The chain's CDR3 is CASSPLIQDAETQYF. The CDR3 DNA is TGTGCCAGCAGCCCATTAATCCAGGACGCGGAGACCCAGTACTTC. The chain has TRBV5-6 and TRBJ2-5, with D hard to call. The V gene's germline CDR1 is SGHDT and CDR2 YYEEEE. V was cut by 4 bases and J by 5 bases, with 18 bases left in between. The CDR3 runs 15 residues.

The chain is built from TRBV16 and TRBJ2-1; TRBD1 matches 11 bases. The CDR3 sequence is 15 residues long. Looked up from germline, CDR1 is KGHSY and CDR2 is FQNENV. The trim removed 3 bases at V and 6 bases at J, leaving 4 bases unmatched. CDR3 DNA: TGTGCCAGCAGCCACCCGGGACAGGGGGTCAATGAGCAGTTCTTC. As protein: CASSHPGQGVNEQFF.

Written as DNA, the CDR3 is TGCAGTGCTACCCTGGGGGGGGACCTCTACAATGAGCAGTTCTTC. Protein sequence: CSATLGGDLYNEQFF. The genes are TRBV20-1 and TRBJ2-1, with TRBD2 matching over 7 bases. CDR1 DFQATT and CDR2 SNEGSKA come from the germline V gene (reference sequence). The CDR3 is 15 residues long. V gave up 4 bases and J gave up 3 bases; unmatched junction bases: 9.

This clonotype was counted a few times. CDR3 DNA sequence: TGTGCCAGCAGCGTACCGAACACCGGGGAGCTGTTTTTT. It specifies CASSVPNTGELFF. V is TRBV2 and J is TRBJ2-2; no clear D. V dropped 6 bases and J dropped 0 bases, with 5 bases sitting between them. CDR1 and CDR2 from the germline V gene are SNHLY and FYNNEI. There are 13 residues in the CDR3.

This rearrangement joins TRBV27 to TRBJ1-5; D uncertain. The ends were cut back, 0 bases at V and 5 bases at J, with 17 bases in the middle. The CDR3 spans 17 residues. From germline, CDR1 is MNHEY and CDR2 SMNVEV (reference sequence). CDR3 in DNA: TGTGCCAGCAGTTTATCCGGCCTTATATCGCCCTATCAGCCCCAGCATTTT. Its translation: CASSLSGLISPYQPQHF.